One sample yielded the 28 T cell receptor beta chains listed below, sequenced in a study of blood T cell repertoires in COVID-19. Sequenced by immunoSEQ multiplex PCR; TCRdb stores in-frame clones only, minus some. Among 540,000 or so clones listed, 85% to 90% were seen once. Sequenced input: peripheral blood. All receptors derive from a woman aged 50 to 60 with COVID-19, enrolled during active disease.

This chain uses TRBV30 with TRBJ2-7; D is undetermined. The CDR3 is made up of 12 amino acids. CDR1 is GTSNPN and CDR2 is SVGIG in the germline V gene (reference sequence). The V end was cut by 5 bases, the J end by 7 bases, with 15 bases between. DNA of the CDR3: TGTGCCTGGGGCTTTCACCGGAGTGAGCAGTACTTC. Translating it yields CAWGFHRSEQYF.

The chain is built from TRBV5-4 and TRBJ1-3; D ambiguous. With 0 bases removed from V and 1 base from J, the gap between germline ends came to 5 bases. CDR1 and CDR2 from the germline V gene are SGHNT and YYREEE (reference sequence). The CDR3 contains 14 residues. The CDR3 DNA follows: TGTGCCAGCAGCTTGGCGGGTTCTGGAAACACCATATATTTT. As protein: CASSLAGSGNTIYF.

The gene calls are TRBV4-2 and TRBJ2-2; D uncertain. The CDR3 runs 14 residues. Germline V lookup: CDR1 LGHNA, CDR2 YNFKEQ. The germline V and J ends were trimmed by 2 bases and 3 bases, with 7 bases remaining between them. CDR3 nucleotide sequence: TGTGCCAGCAGCCAAATTTCGGACACCGGGGAGCTGTTTTTT. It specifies CASSQISDTGELFF.

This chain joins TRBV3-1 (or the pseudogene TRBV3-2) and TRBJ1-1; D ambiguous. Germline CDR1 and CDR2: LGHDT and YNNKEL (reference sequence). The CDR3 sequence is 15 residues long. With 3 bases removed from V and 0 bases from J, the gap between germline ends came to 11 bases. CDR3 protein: CASSQVPIMNTEAFF. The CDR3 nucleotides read TGTGCCAGCAGCCAGGTACCTATTATGAACACTGAAGCTTTCTTT.

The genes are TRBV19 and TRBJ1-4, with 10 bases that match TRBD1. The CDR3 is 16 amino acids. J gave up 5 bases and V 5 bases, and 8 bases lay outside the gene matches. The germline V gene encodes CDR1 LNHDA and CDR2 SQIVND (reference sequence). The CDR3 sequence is CASSLIPGQGNEKLFF. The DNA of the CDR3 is TGTGCCAGTAGTCTTATACCGGGACAGGGGAATGAAAAACTGTTTTTT. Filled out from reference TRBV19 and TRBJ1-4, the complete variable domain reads DGGITQSPKYLFRKEGQNVTLSCEQNLNHDAMYWYRQDPGQGLRLIYYSQIVNDFQKGDIAEGYSVSREKKESFPLTVTSAQKNPTAFYLCASSLIPGQGNEKLFFGSGTQLSVL.

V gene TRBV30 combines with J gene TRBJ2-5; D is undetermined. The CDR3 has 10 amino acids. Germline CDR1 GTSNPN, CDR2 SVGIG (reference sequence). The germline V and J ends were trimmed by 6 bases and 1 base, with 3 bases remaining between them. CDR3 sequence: CACRQETQYF. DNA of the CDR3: TGTGCCTGCCGCCAAGAGACCCAGTACTTC.

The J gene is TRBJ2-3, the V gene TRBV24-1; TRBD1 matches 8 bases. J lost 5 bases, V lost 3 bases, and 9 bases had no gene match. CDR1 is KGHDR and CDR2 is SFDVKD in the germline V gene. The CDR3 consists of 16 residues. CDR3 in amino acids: CATSDPPQGARDTQYF. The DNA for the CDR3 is TGTGCCACCAGTGATCCCCCGCAGGGGGCTCGAGATACGCAGTATTTT.

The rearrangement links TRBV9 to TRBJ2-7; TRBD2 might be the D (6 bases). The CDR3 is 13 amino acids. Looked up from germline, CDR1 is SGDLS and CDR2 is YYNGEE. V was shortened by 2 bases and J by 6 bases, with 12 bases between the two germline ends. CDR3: CASSVWGVGEQYF. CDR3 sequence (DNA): TGTGCCAGCAGCGTCTGGGGGGTGGGCGAGCAGTACTTC.

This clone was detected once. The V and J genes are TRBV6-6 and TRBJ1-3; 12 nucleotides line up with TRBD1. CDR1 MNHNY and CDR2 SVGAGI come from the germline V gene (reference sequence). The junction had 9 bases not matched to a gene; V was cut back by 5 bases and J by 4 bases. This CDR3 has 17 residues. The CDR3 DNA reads TGTGCCAGCAGTCCATCGGGACAGGGGGCGAGGGGAAACACCATATATTTT. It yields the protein CASSPSGQGARGNTIYF.

As DNA, the CDR3 is TGTGCCAGCCGCTGGGGCAGGGGGCAGAATCAGCCCCAGCATTTT. Protein sequence: CASRWGRGQNQPQHF. V is TRBV27 and J is TRBJ1-5, with TRBD1 identical over 8 bases. Germline V gene data show CDR1 as MNHEY and CDR2 as SMNVEV (reference sequence). This CDR3 region has 15 residues. The V and J ends lost 8 bases and 4 bases, in that order; junction bases with no gene match: 10.

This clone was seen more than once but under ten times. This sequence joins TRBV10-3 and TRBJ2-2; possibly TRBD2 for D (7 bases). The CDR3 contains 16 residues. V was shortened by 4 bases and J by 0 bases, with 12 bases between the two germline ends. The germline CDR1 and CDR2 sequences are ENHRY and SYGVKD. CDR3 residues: CAISGGGSANTGELFF. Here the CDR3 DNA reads TGTGCCATCAGTGGGGGGGGCTCAGCGAACACCGGGGAGCTGTTTTTT.

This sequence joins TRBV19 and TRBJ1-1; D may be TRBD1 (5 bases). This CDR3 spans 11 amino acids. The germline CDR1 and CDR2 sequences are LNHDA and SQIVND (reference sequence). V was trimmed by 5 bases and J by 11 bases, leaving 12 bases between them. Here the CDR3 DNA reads TGTGCCAGTAGTTTAGGGGCGTATGCTTTCTTT. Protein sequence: CASSLGAYAFF. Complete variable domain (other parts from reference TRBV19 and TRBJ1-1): DGGITQSPKYLFRKEGQNVTLSCEQNLNHDAMYWYRQDPGQGLRLIYYSQIVNDFQKGDIAEGYSVSREKKESFPLTVTSAQKNPTAFYLCASSLGAYAFFGQGTRLTVV.

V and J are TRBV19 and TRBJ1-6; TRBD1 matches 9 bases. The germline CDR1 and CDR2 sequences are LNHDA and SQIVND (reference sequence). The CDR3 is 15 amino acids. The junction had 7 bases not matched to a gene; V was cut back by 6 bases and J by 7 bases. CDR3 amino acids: CASRVPTGGNSPLHF. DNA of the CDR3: TGTGCCAGTAGGGTCCCGACAGGGGGGAATTCACCCCTCCACTTT.

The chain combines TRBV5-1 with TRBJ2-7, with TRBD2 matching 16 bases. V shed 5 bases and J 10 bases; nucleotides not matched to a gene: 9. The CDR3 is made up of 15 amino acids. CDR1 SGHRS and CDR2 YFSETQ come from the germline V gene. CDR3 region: CASRVGTSGGGHQYF. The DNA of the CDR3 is TGCGCCAGCAGGGTAGGGACTAGCGGGGGGGGCCATCAGTACTTC.

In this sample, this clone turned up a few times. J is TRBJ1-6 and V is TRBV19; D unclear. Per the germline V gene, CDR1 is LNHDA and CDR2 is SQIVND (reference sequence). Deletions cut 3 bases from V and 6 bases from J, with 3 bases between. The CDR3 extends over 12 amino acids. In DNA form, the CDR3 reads TGTGCCAGTAGTATGAGTAATTCACCCCTCCACTTT. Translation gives CASSMSNSPLHF.

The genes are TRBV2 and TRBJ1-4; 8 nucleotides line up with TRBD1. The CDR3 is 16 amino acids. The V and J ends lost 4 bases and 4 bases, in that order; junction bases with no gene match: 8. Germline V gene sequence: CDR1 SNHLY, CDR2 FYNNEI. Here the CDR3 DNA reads TGTGCCAGCAGTGGAGAGGGACAGGCGCTTAATGAAAAACTGTTTTTT. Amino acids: CASSGEGQALNEKLFF.

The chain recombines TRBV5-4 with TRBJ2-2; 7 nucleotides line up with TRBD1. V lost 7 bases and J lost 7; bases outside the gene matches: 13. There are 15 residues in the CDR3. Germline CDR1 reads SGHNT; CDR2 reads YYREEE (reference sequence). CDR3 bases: TGTGCCAGCGCCCGGAAGGGGGCCGGCGGCGGGGAGCTGTTTTTT. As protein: CASARKGAGGGELFF.

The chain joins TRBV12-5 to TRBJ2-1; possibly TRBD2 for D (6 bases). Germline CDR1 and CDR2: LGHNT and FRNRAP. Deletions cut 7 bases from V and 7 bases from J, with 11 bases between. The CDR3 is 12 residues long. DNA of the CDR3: TGTGCTAGTGCCCTTGGGGGGAATGAGCAGTTCTTC. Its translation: CASALGGNEQFF.

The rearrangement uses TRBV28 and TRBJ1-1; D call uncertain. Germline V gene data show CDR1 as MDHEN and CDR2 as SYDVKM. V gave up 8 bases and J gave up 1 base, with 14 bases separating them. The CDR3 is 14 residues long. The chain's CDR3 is CASAPTEPNTEAFF. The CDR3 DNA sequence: TGTGCCAGCGCCCCGACGGAGCCGAACACTGAAGCTTTCTTT.

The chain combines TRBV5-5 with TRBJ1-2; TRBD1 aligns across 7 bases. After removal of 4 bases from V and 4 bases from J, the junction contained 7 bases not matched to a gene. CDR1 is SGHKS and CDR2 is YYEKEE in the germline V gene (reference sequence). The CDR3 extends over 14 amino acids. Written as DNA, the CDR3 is TGTGCCAGCAGCCATCCAGGGGGTGGCTATGGCTACACCTTC. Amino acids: CASSHPGGGYGYTF.

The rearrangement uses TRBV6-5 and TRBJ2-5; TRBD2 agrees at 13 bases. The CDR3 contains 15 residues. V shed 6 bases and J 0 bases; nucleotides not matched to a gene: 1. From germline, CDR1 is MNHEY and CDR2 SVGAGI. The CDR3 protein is CASSGLAGDQETQYF. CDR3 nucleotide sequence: TGTGCCAGCAGCGGACTAGCGGGGGACCAAGAGACCCAGTACTTC.

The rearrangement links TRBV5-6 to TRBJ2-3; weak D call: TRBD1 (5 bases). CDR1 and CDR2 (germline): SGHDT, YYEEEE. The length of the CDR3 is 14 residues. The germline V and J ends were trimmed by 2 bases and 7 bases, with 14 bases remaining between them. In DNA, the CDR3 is TGTGCCAGCAGCTTCCCTTCGACAGATTATACGCAGTATTTT. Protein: CASSFPSTDYTQYF.

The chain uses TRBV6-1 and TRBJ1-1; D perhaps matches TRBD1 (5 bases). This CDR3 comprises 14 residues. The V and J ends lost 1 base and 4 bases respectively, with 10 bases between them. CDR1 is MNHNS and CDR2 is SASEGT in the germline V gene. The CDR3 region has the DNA TGTGCCAGCAGTGAAGAGGGCAGGGCCACTGAAGCTTTCTTT. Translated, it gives CASSEEGRATEAFF.

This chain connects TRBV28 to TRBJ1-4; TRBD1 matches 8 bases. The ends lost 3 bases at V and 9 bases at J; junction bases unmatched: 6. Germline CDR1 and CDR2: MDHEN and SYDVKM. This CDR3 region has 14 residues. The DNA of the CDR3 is TGTGCCAGCAGTTTGGCACAGGGGGATAAAAAACTGTTTTTT. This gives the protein CASSLAQGDKKLFF.

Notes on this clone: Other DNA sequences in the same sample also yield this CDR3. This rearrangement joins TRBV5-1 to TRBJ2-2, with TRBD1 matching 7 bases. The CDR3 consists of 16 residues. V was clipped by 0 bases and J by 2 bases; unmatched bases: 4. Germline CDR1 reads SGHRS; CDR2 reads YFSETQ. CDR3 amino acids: CASSLGQGVNTGELFF. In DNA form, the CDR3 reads TGCGCCAGCAGCTTGGGGCAGGGGGTCAACACCGGGGAGCTGTTTTTT.

CDR3: CASSRQGYNEQFF. The CDR3 nucleotides are TGTGCCAGCAGCCGACAGGGATACAATGAGCAGTTCTTC. The chain has TRBV5-4 and TRBJ2-1, with 7 bases identical to TRBD1. Trimming removed 4 bases from V and 4 bases from J; junction bases left unmatched: 2. Germline V CDR1 and CDR2: SGHNT, YYREEE (reference sequence). The length of the CDR3 is 13 residues.

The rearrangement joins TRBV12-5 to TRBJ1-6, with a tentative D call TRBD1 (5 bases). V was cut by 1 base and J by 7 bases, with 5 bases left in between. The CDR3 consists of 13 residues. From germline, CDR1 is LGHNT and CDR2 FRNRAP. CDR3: CASGLEGNSPLHF. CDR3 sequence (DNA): TGTGCTAGTGGTTTGGAGGGGAATTCACCCCTCCACTTT.

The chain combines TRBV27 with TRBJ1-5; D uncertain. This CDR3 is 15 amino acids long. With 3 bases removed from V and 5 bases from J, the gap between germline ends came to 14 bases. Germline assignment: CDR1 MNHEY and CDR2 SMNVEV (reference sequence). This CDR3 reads CASSFAGSGYQPQHF. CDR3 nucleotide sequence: TGTGCCAGCAGTTTCGCGGGTTCGGGGTATCAGCCCCAGCATTTT.